These T cell receptor beta chains were read from a single sample in a study of cytomegalovirus exposure and HLA in healthy donors. The table came from immunoSEQ multiplex PCR; TCRdb's copy has only in-frame clones and leaves some out. The sample includes about 130,000 clones, 80% to 90% of them seen just once. What was sequenced was PBMCs. The receptors stem from a woman aged 18-35 years in good health and CMV-seronegative. The CDR3 runs from the conserved cysteine through the conserved F or W. D genes are given only for firm matches. The size of a clone is reported for some rows only, either as once, few or many, or as a class for expanded clones.

>TRBV5-1|TRBJ2-3|once|TRBD2
TGCGCCAGCAGCTTGGTCGGCGGGGGGCTAACAGATACGCAGTATTTT
CASSLVGGGLTDTQYF
>TRBV9|TRBJ2-7|.|TRBD2
TGTGCCAGCAGCGTAAGCGGGAGGGAGGAGCAGTACTTC
CASSVSGREEQYF
>TRBV4-3|TRBJ2-7|.|TRBD2
TGCGCCAGCAGCCAGGCGGGAGGGACCTACGAGCAGTACTTC
CASSQAGGTYEQYF
>TRBV29-1|TRBJ1-2|.|TRBD1
TGCAGCGTTAGGGGACAGGGGGAACGAGGCTACACCTTC
CSVRGQGERGYTF
>TRBV28|TRBJ2-5|.|.
TGTGCCAGCATGCCGGGAACCTCTTCCGAGACCCAGTACTTC
CASMPGTSSETQYF
>TRBV7-9|TRBJ1-4|.|TRBD1
TGTGCCAAGCAGGGGGCGGGACCTAATGAAAAACTGTTTTTT
CAKQGAGPNEKLFF
>TRBV6-5|TRBJ1-1|.|.
TGTGCCAGCAGCCGACAGCCAACCGACGGGTCTGAAGCTTTCTTT
CASSRQPTDGSEAFF
>TRBV27|TRBJ1-1|.|.
TGTGCCAGCAGGGCAGTATTGTTAATGAACACTGAAGCTTTCTTT
CASRAVLLMNTEAFF
>TRBV7-8|TRBJ2-4|.|TRBD2
TGTGCCAGCAGCGCAAGACCGGGACTAGCGGGAGGGGATGCCAAAAACATTCAGTACTTC
CASSARPGLAGGDAKNIQYF
>TRBV25-1|TRBJ1-1|.|TRBD1
TGTGCCAGCAGTGCGCCGGGACAGGGTGCCACTGAAGCTTTCTTT
CASSAPGQGATEAFF
>TRBV28|TRBJ1-3|.|.
TGTGCCAGCAGTTCAGGGACAGGAAACACCATATATTTT
CASSSGTGNTIYF
>TRBV15|TRBJ1-5|.|.
TGTGCCACCAGCAGAGGAAGGGGTGGGAATCAGCCCCAGCATTTT
CATSRGRGGNQPQHF
>TRBV9|TRBJ2-7|.|.
TGTGCCAGCAGCGTAGGGGGCAATCCCTCCTACGAGCAGTACTTC
CASSVGGNPSYEQYF
>TRBV7-9|TRBJ2-2|.|.
TGTGCCAGCAGCTTAAGTCCGGTGGGGGAGCTGTTTTTT
CASSLSPVGELFF
>TRBV28|TRBJ2-6|.|.
TGTGCCAGCAGTTTAGACAGTTGGCCTGGGGCCAACGTCCTGACTTTC
CASSLDSWPGANVLTF
>TRBV9|TRBJ1-2|.|TRBD1
TGTGCCAGCAGCGTACGAAAGACAGGGATTAACTATGGCTACACCTTC
CASSVRKTGINYGYTF
>TRBV28|TRBJ2-2|.|TRBD2
TGTGCCAGCAGCTCCGGACTAGCGGGGGGGCCAGTTCCCGTCGGGGAGCTGTTTTTT
CASSSGLAGGPVPVGELFF
>TRBV7-2|TRBJ1-2|.|TRBD1
TGTGCCAGCAGCTTAGTAGGGGACAGGGGAAACTATGGCTACACCTTC
CASSLVGDRGNYGYTF
>TRBV7-9|TRBJ1-1|.|.
TGTGCCAGCAGCTTATCCGGAGATACTGAAGCTTTCTTT
CASSLSGDTEAFF
>TRBV9|TRBJ1-2|few|.
TGTGCCAGCAGCCCCCCGACGCCAGGAGGAGGCTACACCTTC
CASSPPTPGGGYTF
>TRBV30|TRBJ1-5|.|TRBD1
TGTGCCTGGGATACAGGGGGCAATCAGCCCCAGCATTTT
CAWDTGGNQPQHF
>TRBV18|TRBJ1-3|.|TRBD1
TGTGCCAGCTCACCACTCAAAATGGACAGGGACAGAAACACCATATATTTT
CASSPLKMDRDRNTIYF
>TRBV11-2|TRBJ2-2|.|TRBD2
TGTGCCAGCAGCCCAGCGGGAGGGGTGAACACCGGGGAGCTGTTTTTT
CASSPAGGVNTGELFF
>TRBV11-3|TRBJ2-1|.|.
TGTGCCAGCAGCTTAGAGGCTAGCTCCTACAATGAGCAGTTCTTC
CASSLEASSYNEQFF
>TRBV4-1|TRBJ1-4|.|TRBD1
TGCGCCAGCAGCCAAGATCTTTTGGGCTGGGGACAGTATAATGAAAAACTGTTTTTT
CASSQDLLGWGQYNEKLFF
>TRBV28|TRBJ2-2|.|TRBD1
TGTGCCAGCAGTGCCCCGGGACAGGTTAACACCGGGGAGCTGTTTTTT
CASSAPGQVNTGELFF
>TRBV2|TRBJ2-1|.|TRBD2
TGTGCCAGCGGGGGGGATTCCTACAATGAGCAGTTCTTC
CASGGDSYNEQFF
>TRBV5-8|TRBJ2-3|.|.
TGTGCCAGCTATTCCCCATCTAGCGGCACAGATACGCAGTATTTT
CASYSPSSGTDTQYF
>TRBV27|TRBJ2-7|.|TRBD2
TGTGCCAGCAGTCCTTTGGGACTAGAGGACGAGCAGTACTTC
CASSPLGLEDEQYF
>TRBV7-9|TRBJ2-1|.|TRBD2
TGTGCCAGCATCACTAGCGGATACAATGAGCAGTTCTTC
CASITSGYNEQFF
>TRBV6-5|TRBJ2-7|.|TRBD2
TGTGCCAGCACTTGGACTAGCGGGGACTCCTACGAGCAGTACTTC
CASTWTSGDSYEQYF
>TRBV2|TRBJ2-4|.|.
TGTGCCAGCAGTGAAGCCCTGCTAATTCAAGCCAAAAACATTCAGTACTTC
CASSEALLIQAKNIQYF
>TRBV4-2|TRBJ2-6|.|.
TGTGCCAGCAGCCAAGCCCAGCAGGGGTGGGGGGCCAACGTCCTGACTTTC
CASSQAQQGWGANVLTF
>TRBV5-6|TRBJ1-2|.|TRBD1
TGTGCCAGCAGCTTACGGACAGGGGGCAACTATGGCTACACCTTC
CASSLRTGGNYGYTF
>TRBV28|TRBJ2-2|.|TRBD2
TGTGCCAGCGTTGAGGTGGGAGGGAAGAACGGGGAGCTGTTTTTT
CASVEVGGKNGELFF
>TRBV7-9|TRBJ2-7|.|.
TGTGCCAGCAGCCTACCACAGGGTATCTCCTACGAGCAGTACTTC
CASSLPQGISYEQYF